This T cell receptor (beta chain) was recovered during a study of shared clonotypes between healthy human individuals (dated by TCRdb to the early 2020s). With respect to the entire study: Three men and a couple of women, aged 18 to 49 years, made up the cohort. For each donor, CD4 naive and CD4 memory were each given three plates, CD8 naive was given two plates, and CD8 memory was given one plate. To estimate repertoire size and how much clonotypes are shared between individuals, the study performed deep sequencing of blood TCR repertoires from a handful of healthy adults. To increase sequencing depth and limit assay-specific biases, different laboratories used diverse techniques to prepare libraries and sequence TCR repertoires. Between about 0.8 and 9 billion PBMCs per donor were obtained by leukapheresis. Paper-wide results and their limitations: When several donors were compared, the shared fraction of clonotypes was about 5.2% for naive CD4, approximately 3.5% for naive CD8, 2% to 2.5% for memory CD4, and 0.35% to 0.4% for memory CD8. Compared with non-shared clonotypes, the clonotypes found in all four sorted-subset donors had higher generation probabilities. Because the study included a small number of donors, the genetic and exposure-history diversity represented was limited. Estimated clonotype richness was generally larger for naive than for memory subsets. Pairwise subsampling indicated that sequencing depth was expected to affect the degree of clonotype sharing among donors. Sampling was restricted to blood, and TCR repertoires in tissues likely differ from the TCR repertoires found in blood. Incomplete sequencing was indicated by rarefaction of sorted-subset datasets, despite the large sequencing depth.

The donors were healthy, HIV-negative adults with no recently reported acute infections or vaccinations. Every donor was a Caucasian adult residing in Nashville, Tennessee, USA. CD4+ T cells were enriched by magnetic negative selection, after which naive cells were positively selected on CD45RA and the negative fraction was taken as the memory subset. After blood collection by leukapheresis, PBMCs were isolated using Ficoll-Histopaque density gradient centrifugation and then cryopreserved in the vapor phase of liquid nitrogen. Purity and quantity of every magnetically sorted T cell population were checked by analytical flow cytometry. Each sorted fraction had its genomic DNA isolated and then quantified by UV absorbance on a Nanodrop 2000c. Using the deep immunoSEQ assay, TCR CDR3 regions were amplified from genomic DNA by multiplex PCR. Extracted genomic DNA from each cell subset was spread evenly across all wells of several immunoSEQ 96-well plates, with each plate serving as a replicate. For sorted subsets, around 200 ng genomic DNA, equal to tens of thousands of T cell genomes, was loaded into each replicate PCR. Purified libraries were quantified with a Qubit 3.0 fluorometer, sized on a Bioanalyzer 2100, and re-quantified with the KAPA Library Quantification kit. Every immunoSEQ 96-well plate was sequenced on a separate single-read 150-cycle Illumina NextSeq 550 flow cell. In the source study's methods: Because the immunoSEQ output included only junctional sequences and no quality scores, the filtering could not be the same as the filtering used for full-length reads. Sequences were annotated with PyIR, a Python wrapper for IgBLAST v1.9, and V/J genes and CDR3 were assigned using IMGT germline references. Any read was removed if the V/J assignment was weak (E-value above 1e-6), the CDR3 was missing, or the read contained stop codons, out-of-frame junctions, or ambiguous translated residues. V3J clonotypes were defined as sequences sharing the same inferred V gene, J gene, and CDR3 amino acid sequence. Percentage overlap between repertoires was computed as shared unique clonotypes divided by the size of the smaller repertoire. Three approaches were used to assess repertoire richness: RTK rarefaction, the Chao1 estimator, and Recon v2.1 estimates of unobserved clonotypes. Generation probabilities were computed with OLGA for all TCRbeta clonotypes obtained by the gDNA method from a few donors. The source is immuneACCESS, and TCRdb retained only in-frame sequences with V and J called. Part of the clones is not carried over; for the studies checked, unresolved V genes explain less than half of this, and the remainder is unexplained. The D gene and trimming were derived from the DNA, and the V and J assignments and clone size from that table. This sample has 2,500,000 or so clones in its table, and over 85% of those were observed once. Approximately 0.36% of the sample goes to the ten largest clones.

With respect to this clone: Its cognate antigen has yet to be identified. No much larger clone exists at a distance of one base, and base qualities are not known.

The sequencing input was naive CD4+ T cells from PBMCs. In light of the paper, this sample's cell subset or site label describes: CD45RA+ positively selected. The sequence was collected from a young man in good health. Some clones in this sample may be carry-over from other donors' samples.

This receptor carries the CDR3 CASSRGEYNEQFF. Here is the DNA: TGTGCCAGCAGCCGGGGTGAGTACAATGAGCAGTTCTTC. The rearrangement combines TRBV4-2 with TRBJ2-1; too little of a D gene remains to name it. CDR1 and CDR2 were assigned from the germline V gene as LGHNA and YNFKEQ. The CDR3 contains 13 residues, cysteine and phenylalanine counted. The sequence is cut down to CDR3 DNA, 39 bases in frame from base 1. Trimming takes 4 bases from V and 4 bases from J, and the germline ends sit 8 bases apart.